Each of the 27 T cell receptor beta chains below was sequenced from the same sample in a study of shared clonotypes between healthy human individuals. Sequencing used immunoSEQ multiplex PCR; TCRdb keeps in-frame clones, though not all of them. The sample consists of some 1 million clones, about 70% of them appearing once. Specimen: memory CD4+ T cells sorted from blood. Subset denoted: CD45RA-negative fraction. The receptors were sampled from a man aged 18 to 30 in good health.

This clone was seen only a few times. The chain joins TRBV6-1 to TRBJ1-5; D is possibly TRBD1 (6 bases). This CDR3 contains 13 residues. Trimming took off 7 bases at V and 4 bases at J, with 11 bases between the two ends. CDR1 is MNHNS and CDR2 is SASEGT in the germline V gene. CDR3: CASTRGQNQPQHF. The DNA for the CDR3 is TGTGCCAGCACCCGAGGACAGAATCAGCCCCAGCATTTT.

In DNA form, the CDR3 reads TGTGCCAGCAGCTTAGTCCCAGGTGCATCCACTGAAGCTTTCTTT. As protein: CASSLVPGASTEAFF. The chain recombines TRBV7-8 with TRBJ1-1; D gene uncertain. V was clipped by 1 base and J by 4 bases, with 13 bases between them. The CDR3 runs 15 residues. Germline assignment: CDR1 SGHVS and CDR2 FQNEAQ.

The sample holds a few counts of this clone. This rearrangement joins TRBV7-8 to TRBJ2-1; D might be TRBD2 (6 bases). CDR1 SGHVS and CDR2 FQNEAQ come from the germline V gene. The ends were cut back, 5 bases at V and 5 bases at J, with 22 bases in the middle. The CDR3 runs to 17 residues. The chain's CDR3 is CASSAGGAGPTNNEQFF. The CDR3 DNA sequence: TGTGCCAGCAGCGCCGGTGGCGCGGGGCCGACTAACAATGAGCAGTTCTTC.

This clone was recorded a few times. The chain links TRBV18 to TRBJ1-6; no reliable D call. V lost 3 bases to trimming and J lost 7 bases, with 13 bases between them. From germline, CDR1 is KGHSH and CDR2 LQKENI. This CDR3 has 15 residues. CDR3 sequence: CASSPIPVENSPLHF. In DNA form, the CDR3 reads TGTGCCAGCTCACCTATACCGGTGGAAAATTCACCCCTCCACTTT.

This chain joins TRBV25-1 and TRBJ1-4; TRBD1 agrees at 7 bases. The CDR3 contains 15 residues. Germline CDR1 reads MGHDK; CDR2 reads SYGVNS. The junction had 7 bases not matched to a gene; V was cut back by 5 bases and J by 4 bases. CDR3 region: CASSRRTGFNEKLFF. For the CDR3, the DNA is TGTGCCAGCAGTAGAAGGACAGGCTTTAATGAAAAACTGTTTTTT.

This chain uses TRBV12-5 with TRBJ1-3, with D uncertain. The V and J ends lost 2 bases and 5 bases respectively, with 10 bases between them. CDR3 size: 14 residues. CDR1 and CDR2 (germline): LGHNT, FRNRAP. The CDR3 region is CASGLWTTRNTIYF. Written as DNA, the CDR3 is TGTGCTAGTGGTTTGTGGACTACCCGAAACACCATATATTTT.

The V and J genes are TRBV7-9 and TRBJ2-1; TRBD1 or TRBD2 may be the D gene (5 bases each). V was shortened by 0 bases and J by 2 bases, with 8 bases between the two germline ends. The germline CDR1 and CDR2 sequences are SEHNR and FQNEAQ (reference sequence). The length of the CDR3 is 15 residues. The CDR3 reads CASSLAGPAYNEQFF. DNA for the CDR3: TGTGCCAGCAGCTTAGCGGGACCGGCCTACAATGAGCAGTTCTTC.

The rearrangement joins TRBV5-1 to TRBJ2-3; possible D gene TRBD2, 6 bases. V dropped 0 bases and J dropped 5 bases, with 10 bases sitting between them. The germline CDR1 and CDR2 sequences are SGHRS and YFSETQ. The CDR3 contains 14 residues. For the CDR3, the DNA is TGCGCCAGCAGCTTGGGCGGGGAAATAGATACGCAGTATTTT. This translates into CASSLGGEIDTQYF.

This clone was seen only once. This sequence joins TRBV7-9 and TRBJ2-2; maybe TRBD1 (5 bases). Germline V gene data show CDR1 as SEHNR and CDR2 as FQNEAQ (reference sequence). Trimming took off 4 bases at V and 0 bases at J, with 12 bases between the two ends. This CDR3 is built from 16 residues. Here the CDR3 DNA reads TGTGCCAGCAGCTCAAAGACAGCCACGAACACCGGGGAGCTGTTTTTT. The encoded protein is CASSSKTATNTGELFF.

This chain joins TRBV5-6 and TRBJ1-5, with 7 bases that match TRBD1. V gave up 2 bases and J gave up 3 bases; unmatched junction bases: 5. The CDR3 covers 15 residues. The germline V gene encodes CDR1 SGHDT and CDR2 YYEEEE. CDR3 sequence reads: CASSLRQGNNQPQHF. Written as DNA, the CDR3 is TGTGCCAGCAGCTTACGACAGGGCAACAATCAGCCCCAGCATTTT.

V usage is TRBV18 and J usage is TRBJ2-7; TRBD1 agrees at 7 bases. CDR3 length: 15 residues. Trimming took 3 bases from V and 2 from J; bases not matched to a gene: 7. CDR1 is KGHSH, CDR2 LQKENI, per germline. The CDR3 DNA sequence: TGTGCCAGCTCACCTTCCAGGACAGGCCCCTACGAGCAGTACTTC. It specifies CASSPSRTGPYEQYF.

In regard to this clone: At one end the junction does not follow the germline gene, possibly because of a read error. The chain links TRBV7-7 to TRBJ2-1; D is perhaps TRBD1 (5 bases). CDR1 SSHAT and CDR2 FNYEAQ come from the germline V gene (reference sequence). There are 14 residues in the CDR3. The CDR3 DNA follows: TGTGCTAGCAGCACACAGGCTGGACACAATGAGCAGTTCTTC. Translated, it gives CASSTQAGHNEQFF.

This clone was counted a few times. The chain has TRBV10-1 and TRBJ2-2, with D hard to call. Germline CDR1 is WNHNN and CDR2 is SYGVQD (reference sequence). The CDR3 totals 15 residues. Here the CDR3 DNA reads TGCGCATCGGCGGATAGCAGTGCGAACACCGGGGAGCTGTTTTTT. Amino acid sequence: CASADSSANTGELFF.

The chain carries TRBV29-1 and TRBJ1-5; unclear D gene. The CDR3 loop spans 12 amino acids. Germline CDR1 is SQVTM and CDR2 is ANQGSEA. CDR3 amino acids: CAAGSLNQPQHF. CDR3 coding DNA: TGCGCTGCGGGGTCCCTGAATCAGCCCCAGCATTTT.

The CDR3 sequence: CASSEVDRLREKLFF. CDR3 nucleotide sequence: TGTGCCAGCAGTGAAGTGGACAGATTACGGGAAAAACTGTTTTTT. This chain uses TRBV6-1 with TRBJ1-4, with a weak D call TRBD1 (6 bases). The V end lost 1 base, the J end lost 8 bases, and 14 bases lay between the germline ends. This CDR3 comprises 15 residues. The germline V gene has CDR1 MNHNS and CDR2 SASEGT.

The chain is built from TRBV27 and TRBJ1-6, with a possible D match to TRBD1 (5 bases). The V end was cut by 6 bases, the J end by 6 bases, with 15 bases between. The CDR3 covers 15 residues. The germline V gene has CDR1 MNHEY and CDR2 SMNVEV (reference sequence). CDR3 nucleotides: TGTGCCAGCAGAGAACCCGGGACCCTTAATTCACCCCTCCACTTT. Encoded protein: CASREPGTLNSPLHF.

The table lists this clone with a few counts. The chain carries TRBV9 and TRBJ1-1; D uncertain. The CDR3 is 17 amino acids. CDR1 and CDR2 (germline): SGDLS, YYNGEE. Trimming took off 5 bases at V and 1 base at J, with 21 bases between the two ends. DNA for the CDR3: TGTGCCAGCAGGGCCTTGGGGTTTGGATTACAGAACACTGAAGCTTTCTTT. Translating it yields CASRALGFGLQNTEAFF.

J is TRBJ2-3 and V is TRBV21-1. TRBV21-1 is marked as a pseudogene. The CDR3 covers 13 residues. The CDR3 loop is CASSNMGTDTQYF. Written as DNA, the CDR3 is TGTGCCAGCAGCAACATGGGCACAGATACGCAGTATTTT.

The V call is TRBV19, the J call TRBJ1-4; no clear D gene. This CDR3 region has 13 residues. CDR1 is LNHDA, CDR2 SQIVND, per germline (reference sequence). V was cut by 5 bases and J by 3 bases, with 7 bases left in between. In DNA form, the CDR3 reads TGTGCCAGTAGTGAAACATCTAATGAAAAACTGTTTTTT. Translating gives CASSETSNEKLFF.

This clone has only a few counts. V usage is TRBV2 and J usage is TRBJ1-1, with D tentatively TRBD1 (5 bases). Germline CDR1 and CDR2: SNHLY and FYNNEI. The CDR3 contains 14 residues. Trimming took off 8 bases at V and 2 bases at J, with 15 bases between the two ends. The CDR3 spells CASDPFRGNTEAFF. CDR3 nucleotide sequence: TGTGCCAGCGATCCCTTTAGGGGAAACACTGAAGCTTTCTTT.

The J gene is TRBJ1-4, the V gene TRBV7-9; D gene uncertain. V was clipped by 2 bases and J by 0 bases, with 7 bases between them. This CDR3 has 15 amino acids. Germline assignment: CDR1 SEHNR and CDR2 FQNEAQ (reference sequence). CDR3 coding DNA: TGTGCCAGCAGCTTAATGATTGCAACTAATGAAAAACTGTTTTTT. This gives the protein CASSLMIATNEKLFF. Filled out from reference TRBV7-9 and TRBJ1-4, the complete variable domain reads DTGVSQNPRHKITKRGQNVTFRCDPISEHNRLYWYRQTLGQGPEFLTYFQNEAQLEKSRLLSDRFSAERPKGSFSTLEIQRTEQGDSAMYLCASSLMIATNEKLFFGSGTQLSVL.

On this clone: Only one base separates this from a far larger clonotype, so it likely reflects a read error. This CDR3 is also generated by other DNA sequences in the sample. The genes are TRBV6-1 and TRBJ1-5, with D uncertain. The CDR3 contains 15 residues. The germline CDR1 and CDR2 sequences are MNHNS and SASEGT. CDR3 nucleotides: TGTGCCAGCAGTGAACAGAGCACCTGGAGTCAGCCCCAACATTTT. Translating gives CASSEQSTWSQPQHF.

This chain links TRBV5-5 with TRBJ1-2; the match to TRBD1 covers 7 bases. Looked up from germline, CDR1 is SGHKS and CDR2 is YYEKEE (reference sequence). This CDR3 is 14 amino acids long. J gave up 5 bases and V 4 bases, and 8 bases lay outside the gene matches. CDR3 amino acids: CASSHETGRYGYTF. Written as DNA, the CDR3 is TGTGCCAGCAGCCACGAGACAGGGCGGTATGGCTACACCTTC.

The rearrangement uses TRBV7-9 and TRBJ1-2; no definite D call. Germline CDR1 is SEHNR and CDR2 is FQNEAQ (reference sequence). Trimming left V 5 bases short and J 4 bases short, with 14 bases between. CDR3 length equals 14 residues. The CDR3 coding sequence is TGTGCCAGCAGCCTACAGCGGGAGGGCTATGGCTACACCTTC. Amino acid sequence: CASSLQREGYGYTF.

V is TRBV18 and J is TRBJ1-6, with D unresolved. Germline V lookup: CDR1 KGHSH, CDR2 LQKENI. V dropped 3 bases and J dropped 5 bases, with 17 bases sitting between them. The CDR3 has 17 residues. The chain's CDR3 is CASSPSTPSLNNSPLHF. CDR3 coding DNA: TGTGCCAGCTCACCGTCGACACCCTCCCTGAATAATTCACCCCTCCACTTT. Together with reference TRBV18 and TRBJ1-6, the CDR3 gives the full variable domain: NAGVMQNPRHLVRRRGQEARLRCSPMKGHSHVYWYRQLPEEGLKFMVYLQKENIIDESGMPKERFSAEFPKEGPSILRIQQVVRGDSAAYFCASSPSTPSLNNSPLHFGNGTRLTVT.

The V gene is TRBV7-3, the J gene TRBJ2-5, with no clear D. Germline CDR1 is SGHTA and CDR2 is FQGTGA. Trimming shortened V by 2 bases and J by 12 bases, and 16 bases separated the two germline ends. This CDR3 comprises 13 residues. CDR3 in DNA: TGTGCCAGCAGCTTAGGGTCCAACAGCGCGAAGTACTTC. Its translation is CASSLGSNSAKYF.

This chain links TRBV2 with TRBJ2-7; D is unclear. Trimming shortened V by 6 bases and J by 0 bases, and 12 bases separated the two germline ends. The CDR3 has 14 residues. CDR1 and CDR2 from the germline V gene are SNHLY and FYNNEI. The CDR3 here is CASRESILSYEQYF. CDR3 DNA sequence: TGTGCCAGCAGGGAATCTATCCTCTCCTACGAGCAGTACTTC. The whole variable domain, filled in from reference TRBV2 and TRBJ2-7, reads EPEVTQTPSHQVTQMGQEVILRCVPISNHLYFYWYRQILGQKVEFLVSFYNNEISEKSEIFDDQFSVERPDGSNFTLKIRSTKLEDSAMYFCASRESILSYEQYFGPGTRLTVT.